The 32 T cell receptor beta chains given below trace back to one sample, sequenced in a study. TCRdb called the RT-PCR reads again in MiXCR, with one record for every CDR3 protein. The sample lists about 680,000 distinct CDR3 sequences, about 14% occurring once. Sequencing used memory CD4+ T cells from blood. These receptors originate from a female donor in good health, serving as a healthy control.

Notes on this clonotype: The CDR3 carries no conserved terminal phenylalanine or tryptophan, so it likely arises from a read error. V and J are TRBV9 and TRBJ2-3, with 10 nucleotides matching TRBD2. The CDR3 extends over 16 amino acids. Germline assignment: CDR1 SGDLS and CDR2 YYNGEE. V shed 1 base, J shed 5 bases, and the junction held 7 bases outside the gene matches. The CDR3 DNA reads TGTGCCAGCAGCGTACAAGCGGGGGGGCCTCAAGATACGCAGTATCTT. This codes for CASSVQAGGPQDTQYL.

This clonotype was seen only a few times. This sequence joins TRBV5-6 and TRBJ1-1; 7 nucleotides align to TRBD1. The germline V gene has CDR1 SGHDT and CDR2 YYEEEE. V was pared by 3 bases and J by 5 bases, with 10 bases of the junction left unmatched. The CDR3 is 15 residues long. As DNA, the CDR3 is TGTGCCAGCAGCTCCCCTCGACAGGGATGGACTGAAGCTTTCTTT. Translated, it gives CASSSPRQGWTEAFF.

The chain employs TRBV6-4 and TRBJ2-3; TRBD2 matches 14 bases. V gave up 5 bases and J gave up 2 bases; unmatched junction bases: 12. CDR3 length: 19 residues. CDR1 is MRHNA and CDR2 is SNTAGT in the germline V gene. The CDR3 reads CASSPPGLAGVLPTDTQYF. The CDR3, as DNA: TGTGCCAGCAGTCCTCCGGGACTAGCGGGAGTCCTCCCCACAGATACGCAGTATTTT.

This clonotype showed up many times. The rearrangement joins TRBV5-1 to TRBJ2-5; D might be TRBD2 (5 bases). V lost 4 bases to trimming and J lost 2 bases, with 15 bases between them. CDR3 size: 15 residues. CDR1 SGHRS and CDR2 YFSETQ come from the germline V gene. The CDR3 here is CASSQPTGMQETQYF. For the CDR3, the DNA is TGCGCCAGCAGCCAACCGACGGGGATGCAAGAGACCCAGTACTTC.

This clonotype appeared a few times. V usage is TRBV7-2 and J usage is TRBJ2-4, with 7 positions matching TRBD1. CDR3 size: 14 residues. With 1 base clipped from V and 4 bases from J, the junction kept 1 base outside the gene matches. From germline, CDR1 is SGHTA and CDR2 FQGNSA. CDR3 region: CASSLEGQKNIQYF. CDR3 bases: TGTGCCAGCAGCTTAGAGGGACAGAAAAACATTCAGTACTTC.

This clonotype was recorded many times. This chain joins TRBV5-4 and TRBJ2-5, with D possibly being TRBD2 (6 bases). Trimming pared 2 bases from V and 4 bases from J, leaving 9 bases between. CDR1 SGHNT and CDR2 YYREEE come from the germline V gene (reference sequence). The CDR3 runs 13 residues. The CDR3 DNA follows: TGTGCCAGCAGCTTTTACGGGGGAGAGACCCAGTACTTC. Translating gives CASSFYGGETQYF.

This chain connects TRBV7-3 to TRBJ1-6; 7 nucleotides agree with TRBD1. CDR1 is SGHTA and CDR2 is FQGTGA in the germline V gene. The ends lost 6 bases at V and 8 bases at J; junction bases unmatched: 10. This CDR3 has 15 residues. The CDR3 sequence is CASSSGTAAYSPLHF. The CDR3 DNA reads TGTGCCAGCAGTTCCGGGACAGCTGCCTATTCACCCCTCCACTTT.

The V gene is TRBV28, the J gene TRBJ1-2, with 7 positions matching TRBD1. The CDR3 contains 16 residues. Germline V gives CDR1 MDHEN, CDR2 SYDVKM. Trimming removed 4 bases from V and 7 bases from J; junction bases left unmatched: 15. The CDR3 region has the DNA TGTGCCAGCAGTTGGACAGGCGATTGGGCGGGGGGTGGCTACACCTTC. Amino acids: CASSWTGDWAGGGYTF.

The chain links TRBV28 to TRBJ2-7; D may be TRBD1 (6 bases). The CDR3 is 13 amino acids. Trimming took 6 bases from V and 5 from J, leaving 14 bases between them. Germline V lookup: CDR1 MDHEN, CDR2 SYDVKM. CDR3 region: CASSSPDSHEQYF. CDR3 in DNA: TGTGCCAGCAGCTCCCCGGACAGCCACGAGCAGTACTTC.

Details on this clonotype: One end of the junction is discordant with germline, which a read error may explain. The CDR3 loop is CASSLAPGGNNEQFF. CDR3 nucleotides: TGTGCTAGCAGCTTAGCGCCCGGAGGGAATAATGAGCAGTTCTTC. The chain has TRBV7-7 and TRBJ2-1, with D maybe TRBD2 (6 bases). CDR1 and CDR2 (germline): SSHAT, FNYEAQ (reference sequence). The CDR3 covers 15 residues.

The chain carries TRBV24-1 and TRBJ2-7; D is possibly TRBD1 (6 bases). This CDR3 is built from 15 residues. Trimming shortened V by 5 bases and J by 5 bases, and 18 bases separated the two germline ends. Germline CDR1 and CDR2: KGHDR and SFDVKD. As DNA, the CDR3 is TGTGCCACCAGTGTTTCGGAACAGGGTATGGACGAGCAGTACTTC. Protein sequence: CATSVSEQGMDEQYF.

This clonotype has a handful of counts. The genes are TRBV12-3 or TRBV12-4 and TRBJ2-1; 9 bases match TRBD2. Trimming took 6 bases from V and 2 from J; bases not matched to a gene: 5. There are 15 residues in the CDR3. DNA of the CDR3: TGTGCCAGCAGATATGCGGGAGGGCCCTACAATGAGCAGTTCTTC. Translated, it gives CASRYAGGPYNEQFF.

The genes are TRBV20-1 and TRBJ1-2, with 7 nucleotides matching TRBD1. Per germline, CDR1 DFQATT and CDR2 SNEGSKA (reference sequence). V gave up 2 bases and J gave up 7 bases; unmatched junction bases: 16. The CDR3 is 16 residues long. DNA for the CDR3: TGCAGTGCTAGAACCCCGCAGACAGGGCTAATAGGTGGCTACACCTTC. The encoded protein is CSARTPQTGLIGGYTF.

This clonotype was counted between two and nine times. V gene TRBV20-1 combines with J gene TRBJ1-4, with TRBD1 as a possible D gene (6 bases). This CDR3 region has 16 residues. The V gene's germline CDR1 is DFQATT and CDR2 SNEGSKA (reference sequence). The ends were cut back, 0 bases at V and 10 bases at J, with 21 bases in the middle. The CDR3 protein is CSARDPRGFGVGKLFF. The CDR3 DNA sequence: TGCAGTGCTAGAGATCCTAGGGGGTTCGGGGTTGGAAAACTGTTTTTT.

This clonotype came up many times. The CDR3 is CASRRRGEHTEAFF. CDR3 bases: TGTGCCAGCCGGAGACGGGGGGAACATACTGAAGCTTTCTTT. This chain uses TRBV3-1 with TRBJ1-1, with a weak D call TRBD1 (5 bases). The CDR3 covers 14 residues. Trimming pared 8 bases from V and 5 bases from J, leaving 18 bases between. CDR1 is LGHDT, CDR2 YNNKEL, per germline (reference sequence).

The V call is TRBV5-1, the J call TRBJ1-1; no reliable D call. Trimming shortened V by 4 bases and J by 5 bases, and 15 bases separated the two germline ends. The CDR3 has 14 residues. Germline assignment: CDR1 SGHRS and CDR2 YFSETQ. The CDR3 sequence: CASSRDLPGTEAFF. CDR3 DNA sequence: TGCGCCAGCAGCCGAGACCTTCCGGGGACTGAAGCTTTCTTT.

The table lists this clonotype with a few counts. The V call is TRBV3-1, the J call TRBJ2-2; D call uncertain. Germline V gives CDR1 LGHDT, CDR2 YNNKEL (reference sequence). The CDR3 loop spans 15 amino acids. V lost 4 bases and J 0 bases, leaving 9 bases between the germline ends. The CDR3 loop is CASSPTRTNTGELFF. The CDR3 DNA reads TGTGCCAGCAGCCCAACAAGGACGAACACCGGGGAGCTGTTTTTT.

This clonotype was recorded many times. The chain recombines TRBV20-1 with TRBJ1-2; no reliable D call. V was shortened by 3 bases and J by 5 bases, with 7 bases between the two germline ends. There are 11 residues in the CDR3. Looked up from germline, CDR1 is DFQATT and CDR2 is SNEGSKA (reference sequence). CDR3 DNA: TGCAGTGCTAGTCGGAAGTATGGCTACACCTTC. This gives the protein CSASRKYGYTF.

The CDR3 spells CASSYSISWSGTSGLYNEQFF. CDR3 nucleotides: TGTGCCAGCAGTTACTCGATCTCGTGGTCTGGGACTAGCGGCTTATACAATGAGCAGTTCTTC. The chain carries TRBV6-2 or TRBV6-3 and TRBJ2-1, with 11 positions matching TRBD2. The CDR3 covers 21 residues. The J segment lost 4 bases and the V segment lost 0 bases, leaving 17 bases of the junction unmatched. Germline assignment: CDR1 MNHEY and CDR2 SVGEGT.

The J gene is TRBJ1-5, the V gene TRBV20-1; 7 bases are shared with TRBD1. This CDR3 region has 14 residues. Per the germline V gene, CDR1 is DFQATT and CDR2 is SNEGSKA (reference sequence). The trim removed 6 bases at V and 0 bases at J, leaving 5 bases unmatched. Written as DNA, the CDR3 is TGCAGTGCCACACAGGGGTATAGCAATCAGCCCCAGCATTTT. Amino acids: CSATQGYSNQPQHF.

This clonotype was picked up many times. J is TRBJ2-2 and V is TRBV12-3 or TRBV12-4; either TRBD1 or TRBD2 may fit D (6 bases each). V lost 7 bases and J 3 bases, leaving 18 bases between the germline ends. The length of the CDR3 is 16 residues. The DNA for the CDR3 is TGTGCCAGCAAGCCCCCGGGGGCGGTCGACACCGGGGAGCTGTTTTTT. This translates into CASKPPGAVDTGELFF.

V usage is TRBV20-1 and J usage is TRBJ1-1, with D unclear. CDR1 and CDR2 from the germline V gene are DFQATT and SNEGSKA (reference sequence). The length of the CDR3 is 14 residues. In DNA, the CDR3 is TGCAGAGCTTCAGACGGTAGCCCCGGCGCTGAAGCTTTCTTT. Its translation is CRASDGSPGAEAFF.

Many counts were recorded for this clonotype. V is TRBV7-2 and J is TRBJ2-1, with 11 bases aligning to TRBD2. The germline V gene encodes CDR1 SGHTA and CDR2 FQGNSA. V gave up 6 bases and J gave up 0 bases; unmatched junction bases: 1. The CDR3 sequence is 15 residues long. The DNA for the CDR3 is TGTGCCAGCAGTACTAGCGGGAGCTCCTACAATGAGCAGTTCTTC. Translating gives CASSTSGSSYNEQFF.

In the case of this clonotype: A much larger clone differs by one base, so this may be a read error. The chain joins TRBV7-2 to TRBJ2-7, with D perhaps matching TRBD1 or TRBD2 (5 bases each). Looked up from germline, CDR1 is SGHTA and CDR2 is FQGNSA. The length of the CDR3 is 15 residues. V shed 5 bases and J shed 0 bases, with 14 bases lying between them. CDR3 region: CASSTSKGTSYEQYF. CDR3 DNA: TGTGCCAGCAGCACCTCGAAAGGGACCTCCTACGAGCAGTACTTC.

V is TRBV28 and J is TRBJ2-1, with 10 bases identical to TRBD1. The trim removed 5 bases at V and 7 bases at J, leaving 8 bases unmatched. The germline V gene encodes CDR1 MDHEN and CDR2 SYDVKM. CDR3 size: 15 residues. CDR3 region: CASSTSGTGANEQFF. CDR3 in DNA: TGTGCCAGCAGTACTTCCGGGACAGGGGCTAATGAGCAGTTCTTC.

This clonotype was found many times. The chain has TRBV7-9 and TRBJ2-7, with D unclear. The ends were cut back, 6 bases at V and 2 bases at J, with 5 bases in the middle. The CDR3 spans 11 residues. Germline CDR1 is SEHNR and CDR2 is FQNEAQ (reference sequence). This CDR3 reads CASSAAYEQYF. As DNA, the CDR3 is TGTGCCAGCAGTGCCGCCTACGAGCAGTACTTC.

This clonotype was detected a few times. This chain joins TRBV28 and TRBJ2-7, with a tentative D call TRBD2 (5 bases). CDR1 is MDHEN and CDR2 is SYDVKM in the germline V gene. V lost 4 bases and J 2 bases, leaving 9 bases between the germline ends. The CDR3 runs to 13 residues. The DNA for the CDR3 is TGTGCCAGCAGTTCGGGGATCCCCTACGAGCAGTACTTC. This translates into CASSSGIPYEQYF.

The CDR3 is CSAKTGVHGYTF. In nucleotides, the CDR3 is TGCAGTGCTAAGACGGGGGTCCATGGCTACACCTTC. This chain joins TRBV20-1 and TRBJ1-2, with D maybe TRBD1 (5 bases). The CDR3 sequence is 12 residues long. CDR1 is DFQATT, CDR2 SNEGSKA, per germline (reference sequence). Trimming cost V 4 bases and J 6 bases, with 12 bases left between them.

There are a few counts of this clonotype. The genes are TRBV7-2 and TRBJ2-3, with 9 bases that match TRBD2. The CDR3 loop spans 16 amino acids. V trimming: 2 bases; J trimming: 6 bases; junction bases outside the gene matches: 9. Germline V gene data show CDR1 as SGHTA and CDR2 as FQGNSA. The CDR3 coding sequence is TGTGCCAGCAGCTTAAGTGGAAGCGGGAGGTGGGATACGCAGTATTTT. It codes for CASSLSGSGRWDTQYF.

The rearrangement uses TRBV20-1 and TRBJ1-2; possible D gene TRBD1, 6 bases. Germline CDR1 DFQATT, CDR2 SNEGSKA (reference sequence). V lost 6 bases and J lost 3, with 14 bases in between. The CDR3 is 13 amino acids. The CDR3 DNA is TGCAGTGCCTCGAGGGGGGCGGACTATGGCTACACCTTC. Amino acid sequence: CSASRGADYGYTF.

This chain connects TRBV12-3 or TRBV12-4 to TRBJ1-3; weak D call: TRBD1 (6 bases). The CDR3 covers 14 residues. Trimming shortened V by 6 bases and J by 0 bases, and 9 bases separated the two germline ends. CDR3 nucleotide sequence: TGTGCCAGCAGACGACAGGACTCTGGAAACACCATATATTTT. Residues: CASRRQDSGNTIYF.

The sample holds many counts of this clonotype. This chain links TRBV12-3 or TRBV12-4 with TRBJ1-2; possible D gene TRBD1, 5 bases. V was clipped by 7 bases and J by 3 bases, with 12 bases between them. CDR3 size: 13 residues. Here the CDR3 reads CASKLGTDYGYTF. DNA for the CDR3: TGTGCCAGCAAATTAGGGACGGACTATGGCTACACCTTC.